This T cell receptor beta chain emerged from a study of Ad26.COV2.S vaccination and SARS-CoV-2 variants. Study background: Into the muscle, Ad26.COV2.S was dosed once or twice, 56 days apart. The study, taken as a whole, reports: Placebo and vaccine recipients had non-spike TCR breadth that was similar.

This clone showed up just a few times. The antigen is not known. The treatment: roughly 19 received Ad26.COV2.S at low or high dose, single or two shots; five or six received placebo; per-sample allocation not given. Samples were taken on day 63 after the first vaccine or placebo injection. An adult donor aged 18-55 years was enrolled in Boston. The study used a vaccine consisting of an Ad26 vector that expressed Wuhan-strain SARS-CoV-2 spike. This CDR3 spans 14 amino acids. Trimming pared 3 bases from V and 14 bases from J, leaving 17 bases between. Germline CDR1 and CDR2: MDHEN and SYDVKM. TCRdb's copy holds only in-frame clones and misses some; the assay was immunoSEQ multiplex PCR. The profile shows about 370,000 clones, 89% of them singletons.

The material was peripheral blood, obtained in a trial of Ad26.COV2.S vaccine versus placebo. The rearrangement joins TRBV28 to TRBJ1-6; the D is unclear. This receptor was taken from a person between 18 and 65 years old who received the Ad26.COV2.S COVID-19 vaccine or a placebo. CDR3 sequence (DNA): TGTGCCAGCAGTTTCGGGCACCTTTTGGCGGCCCTCCACTTT. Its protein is CASSFGHLLAALHF.